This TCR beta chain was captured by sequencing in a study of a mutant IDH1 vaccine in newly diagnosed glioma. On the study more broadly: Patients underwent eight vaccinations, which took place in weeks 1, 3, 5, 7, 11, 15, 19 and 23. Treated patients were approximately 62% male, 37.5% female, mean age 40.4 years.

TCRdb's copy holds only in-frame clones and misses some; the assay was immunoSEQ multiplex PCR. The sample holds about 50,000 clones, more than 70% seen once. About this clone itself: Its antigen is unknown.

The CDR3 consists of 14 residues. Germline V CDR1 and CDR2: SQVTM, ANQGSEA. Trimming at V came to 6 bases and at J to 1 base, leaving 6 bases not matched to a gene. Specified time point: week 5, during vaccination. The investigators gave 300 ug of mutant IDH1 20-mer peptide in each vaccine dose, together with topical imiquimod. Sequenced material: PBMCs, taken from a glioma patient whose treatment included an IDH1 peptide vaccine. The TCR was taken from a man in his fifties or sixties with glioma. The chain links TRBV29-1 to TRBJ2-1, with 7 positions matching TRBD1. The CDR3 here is CSVSGRGSYNEQFF. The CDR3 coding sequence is TGCAGCGTAAGTGGCAGGGGGTCCTACAATGAGCAGTTCTTC.